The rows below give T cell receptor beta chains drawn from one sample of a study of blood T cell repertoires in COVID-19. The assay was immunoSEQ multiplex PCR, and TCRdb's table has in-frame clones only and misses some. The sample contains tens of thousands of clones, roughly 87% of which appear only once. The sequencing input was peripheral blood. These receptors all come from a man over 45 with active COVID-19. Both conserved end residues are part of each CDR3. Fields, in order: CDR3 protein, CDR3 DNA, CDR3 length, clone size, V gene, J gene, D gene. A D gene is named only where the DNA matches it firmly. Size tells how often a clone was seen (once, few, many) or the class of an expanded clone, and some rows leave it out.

CGHSSDPGGPQHF	TGTGGACACTCTTCGGACCCCGGAGGGCCCCAGCATTTT	13	NA	TRBV12-5	TRBJ1-5	NA
CASSFLSLPNTEAFF	TGTGCCAGCAGCTTTCTTTCTCTCCCGAACACTGAAGCTTTCTTT	15	NA	TRBV5-6	TRBJ1-1	NA
CASSYLGTENTGELFF	TGTGCCAGCAGTTACTTAGGGACAGAGAACACCGGGGAGCTGTTTTTT	16	NA	TRBV6-8	TRBJ2-2	TRBD1
CASGRPGTANTEAFF	TGTGCTAGTGGTCGTCCCGGGACAGCGAACACTGAAGCTTTCTTT	15	NA	TRBV12-5	TRBJ1-1	TRBD1
CASGPRLAGLNEQYF	TGTGCCAGCGGGCCTCGGTTAGCGGGGCTCAACGAGCAGTACTTC	15	NA	TRBV7-9	TRBJ2-7	TRBD2
CAWSRDSNNQPQHF	TGTGCCTGGAGTCGGGACAGTAATAATCAGCCCCAGCATTTT	14	NA	TRBV30	TRBJ1-5	TRBD1
CASSLASGGPRETQYF	TGTGCCAGCAGCTTAGCTAGCGGGGGCCCCCGGGAGACCCAGTACTTC	16	NA	TRBV7-2	TRBJ2-5	TRBD2
CASSLGGVSGNTIYF	TGTGCCAGCAGCCTAGGGGGGGTTTCTGGAAACACCATATATTTT	15	NA	TRBV9	TRBJ1-3	NA
CASSPGPRGNTIYF	TGTGCCAGCAGCCCGGGACCCAGGGGCAACACCATATATTTT	14	few	TRBV7-8	TRBJ1-3	NA
CASSLGGTTGAFF	TGTGCCAGCAGCCTCGGCGGGACTACCGGTGCTTTCTTT	13	NA	TRBV7-2	TRBJ1-1	NA
CASGRGTKTNTGELFF	TGCGCCAGCGGAAGGGGGACGAAAACGAACACCGGGGAGCTGTTTTTT	16	once	TRBV4-1	TRBJ2-2	NA
CASSQAGTRSLETQYF	TGCGCCAGCAGCCAAGCCGGGACTAGGTCGCTGGAGACCCAGTACTTC	16	NA	TRBV4-1	TRBJ2-5	TRBD2
CSVGLGLRGGPLEQFF	TGCAGCGTAGGACTCGGCCTGCGGGGGGGTCCCCTTGAGCAGTTCTTC	16	NA	TRBV29-1	TRBJ2-1	TRBD2
CGAQGTSSGNTIYF	TGTGGCGCACAGGGGACTAGCTCTGGAAACACCATATATTTT	14	NA	TRBV19	TRBJ1-3	TRBD1
CASSQSTGADSGANVLTF	TGCGCCAGCAGCCAAAGCACAGGGGCAGACTCTGGGGCCAACGTCCTGACTTTC	18	NA	TRBV5-1	TRBJ2-6	TRBD1
CASQGEWKTEAFF	TGTGCCAGCCAGGGGGAGTGGAAGACTGAAGCTTTCTTT	13	NA	TRBV18	TRBJ1-1	TRBD1
CASSFDRSQIYEQYF	TGTGCCAGCAGCTTTGACAGGTCCCAAATCTACGAGCAGTACTTC	15	NA	TRBV7-2	TRBJ2-7	NA
CASSPLKIPNGYTF	TGTGCCAGCAGCCCCCTAAAGATCCCGAATGGCTACACCTTC	14	NA	TRBV3-1/TRBV3-2	TRBJ1-2	NA
CASSQDSLSYEQYF	TGCGCCAGCAGCCAAGACTCCTTATCCTACGAGCAGTACTTC	14	once	TRBV4-1	TRBJ2-7	NA
CASSPDSSLRKEKLFF	TGTGCCAGCAGCCCCGACAGCAGCCTGAGGAAGGAAAAACTGTTTTTT	16	NA	TRBV5-8	TRBJ1-4	NA
CASRNGQSNQPQHF	TGTGCCAGCAGAAACGGACAGAGCAATCAGCCCCAGCATTTT	14	NA	TRBV2	TRBJ1-5	NA
CASSDAGRSFEGYTF	TGTGCCAGCAGTGACGCGGGCAGGTCTTTTGAGGGCTACACCTTC	15	NA	TRBV6-1	TRBJ1-2	NA
CASSPYVQAGVDEQYF	TGTGCCAGCAGTCCCTATGTCCAGGCCGGGGTGGACGAGCAGTACTTC	16	NA	TRBV4-2	TRBJ2-7	NA
CAWSVIQGGTEAFF	TGTGCCTGGAGTGTCATCCAGGGCGGCACTGAAGCTTTCTTT	14	NA	TRBV30	TRBJ1-1	NA
CATIQTSGANVLTF	TGTGCCACCATACAGACCTCCGGGGCCAACGTCCTGACTTTC	14	NA	TRBV19	TRBJ2-6	NA
CASKGGSGNTIYF	TGTGCCAGCAAAGGGGGCTCTGGAAACACCATATATTTT	13	NA	TRBV2	TRBJ1-3	NA
CASSPPPQGVGELFF	TGTGCCAGCTCACCTCCACCCCAGGGGGTCGGGGAGCTGTTTTTT	15	NA	TRBV18	TRBJ2-2	TRBD1
CASSYLGVGYGYTF	TGTGCCAGCAGTTACTTAGGGGTGGGCTATGGCTACACCTTC	14	NA	TRBV6-5	TRBJ1-2	NA
CASSQDRLGGAAYEQYF	TGCGCCAGCAGCCAAGATCGGTTGGGGGGGGCCGCCTACGAGCAGTACTTC	17	once	TRBV4-1	TRBJ2-7	NA
CASSEVATQYF	TGTGCCAGCAGTGAAGTAGCTACGCAGTATTTT	11	NA	TRBV2	TRBJ2-3	NA